This T cell receptor (beta chain) stems from a study of T cells in localized non-small cell lung cancer. Regarding the study as a whole: Uninvolved adjacent lung showed higher T cell clonality than tumor. Only one tumor region went through sequencing, so heterogeneity may still be there. Of the top 100 tumor clones, median around 60 were in adjacent lung, 25 to 30 among its top 100. Longer overall survival was linked to higher blood T cell density.

With respect to this clone: Its antigen remains unidentified.

The table came from immunoSEQ multiplex PCR; TCRdb's copy has only in-frame clones and leaves some out. Here the sample spans roughly 35,000 clones, roughly 90% being singletons. CDR1 and CDR2 from the germline V gene are LNHDA and SQIVND (reference sequence). With 3 bases removed from V and 2 bases from J, the gap between germline ends came to 16 bases. The CDR3 covers 16 residues. The TCR sequence derives from an older female donor with stage II lung adenocarcinoma. V and J are TRBV19 and TRBJ2-5, with D possibly being TRBD2 (6 bases). Source: peripheral blood mononuclear cells, taken before any cancer treatment. The CDR3: CASSIARGLSQETQYF. DNA for the CDR3: TGTGCCAGTAGTATTGCCCGGGGGTTATCGCAAGAGACCCAGTACTTC.